This T cell receptor (beta chain) is drawn from a study of blood T cells in healthy people across ages. The CDR3 covers 17 residues. The germline gives CDR1 LGHNA, CDR2 YNFKEQ. Sample-barcoded 5' priming and a J-beta primer mix drove a second PCR of roughly 6 to 12 cycles. TCRdb reprocessed the 5' RACE reads via MiXCR and lists one record per CDR3 protein. The repertoire holds 1.5 million or so distinct CDR3 sequences, with 35% to 45% as singletons. The chain carries TRBV4-2 and TRBJ2-5; either TRBD1 or TRBD2 may supply D (6 bases each). The DNA end favors TRBJ2-7, so the J call may be wrong. This clonotype was sampled from a young woman in good health. The specimen was blood. CDR3 in amino acids: CASSQGVIQGTSYEQYF. CDR3 nucleotides: TGTGCCAGCAGCCAAGGAGTTATTCAGGGGACTTCCTACGAGCAGTACTTC.